Following are 29 T cell receptor beta chains from one sample sequenced in a study of blood T cell repertoires in COVID-19. The repertoire was sequenced with immunoSEQ multiplex PCR; TCRdb's copy has only in-frame clones and lacks some. The table lists approximately 210,000 clones, 84% of them singletons. The sequenced material came from peripheral blood. The source of these receptors is a man between 25 and 39 years old with active or convalescent COVID-19.

The V gene is TRBV5-5, the J gene TRBJ1-1, with 7 bases matching TRBD1. From germline, CDR1 is SGHKS and CDR2 YYEKEE (reference sequence). Trimming cost V 2 bases and J 1 base; bases outside gene matches: 5. This CDR3 region has 15 residues. The CDR3 coding sequence is TGTGCCAGCAGCTTAACCGGGACAGCGAACACTGAAGCTTTCTTT. Translated: CASSLTGTANTEAFF. Combining the CDR3 with reference TRBV5-5 and TRBJ1-1 gives the whole variable domain DAGVTQSPTHLIKTRGQQVTLRCSPISGHKSVSWYQQVLGQGPQFIFQYYEKEERGRGNFPDRFSARQFPNYSSELNVNALLLGDSALYLCASSLTGTANTEAFFGQGTRLTVV.

This clone was recorded many times. The chain uses TRBV6-5 and TRBJ2-7, with D tentatively TRBD2 (5 bases). CDR1 is MNHEY and CDR2 is SVGAGI in the germline V gene. V was clipped by 8 bases and J by 0 bases, with 17 bases between them. The CDR3 totals 15 residues. Here the CDR3 DNA reads TGTGCCAGCCTCACCCGGATAGCGAGCTCCTACGAGCAGTACTTC. Translating it yields CASLTRIASSYEQYF.

V and J are TRBV28 and TRBJ2-7; 8 nucleotides line up with TRBD1. CDR1 is MDHEN, CDR2 SYDVKM, per germline. CDR3 size: 13 residues. V dropped 6 bases and J dropped 3; count of bases not matched to a gene: 4. The CDR3 protein is CASSPDRDYEQYF. For the CDR3, the DNA is TGTGCCAGCAGCCCGGACAGGGACTACGAGCAGTACTTC.

In its sample, this clone was seen once. The chain is built from TRBV19 and TRBJ2-7; TRBD2 aligns across 9 bases. V shed 1 base and J 0 bases; nucleotides not matched to a gene: 7. Germline lookup yields CDR1 LNHDA and CDR2 SQIVND (reference sequence). The CDR3 has 17 amino acids. The CDR3 reads CASSIGLADYVSYEQYF. The CDR3 DNA reads TGTGCCAGTAGTATAGGACTAGCGGATTACGTCTCCTACGAGCAGTACTTC. The full variable domain, completed using reference TRBV19 and TRBJ2-7, is DGGITQSPKYLFRKEGQNVTLSCEQNLNHDAMYWYRQDPGQGLRLIYYSQIVNDFQKGDIAEGYSVSREKKESFPLTVTSAQKNPTAFYLCASSIGLADYVSYEQYFGPGTRLTVT.

The rearrangement links TRBV6-2 or TRBV6-3 to TRBJ2-1; 7 nucleotides match TRBD2. Germline values: CDR1 MNHEY, CDR2 SVGEGT. V trimming: 0 bases; J trimming: 2 bases; junction bases outside the gene matches: 7. CDR3 size: 17 residues. CDR3 in DNA: TGTGCCAGCAGTTACTCCATGACTAGCTCGGCCTACAATGAGCAGTTCTTC. Translating gives CASSYSMTSSAYNEQFF.

This clone showed up just once. The chain couples TRBV13 to TRBJ2-3, with TRBD2 matching 13 bases. Looked up from germline, CDR1 is PRHDT and CDR2 is FYEKMQ (reference sequence). The length of the CDR3 is 15 residues. The V and J ends lost 5 bases and 5 bases, in that order; junction bases with no gene match: 4. CDR3 loop: CASSQGLAGLDTQYF. DNA for the CDR3: TGTGCCAGCAGCCAGGGACTAGCGGGGCTAGATACGCAGTATTTT.

This chain uses TRBV14 with TRBJ2-1, with D possibly being TRBD2 (6 bases). CDR3 length: 14 residues. V lost 1 base and J lost 9, with 13 bases in between. Per the germline V gene, CDR1 is SGHDN and CDR2 is FVKESK. The CDR3 reads CASSQVSRRAEQFF. CDR3 coding DNA: TGTGCCAGCAGCCAAGTCTCGAGGAGGGCTGAGCAGTTCTTC. The full variable domain, rest sourced from reference TRBV14 and TRBJ2-1, is EAGVTQFPSHSVIEKGQTVTLRCDPISGHDNLYWYRRVMGKEIKFLLHFVKESKQDESGMPNNRFLAERTGGTYSTLKVQPAELEDSGVYFCASSQVSRRAEQFFGPGTRLTVL.

The chain joins TRBV24-1 to TRBJ2-2; 7 bases line up with TRBD2. CDR3 length: 15 amino acids. V was clipped by 6 bases and J by 4 bases; unmatched bases: 7. Germline V gives CDR1 KGHDR, CDR2 SFDVKD. CDR3 DNA: TGTGCCACCAGTCCCGCCTCTAGCGGCACCGGGGAGCTGTTTTTT. This codes for CATSPASSGTGELFF.

For the CDR3, the DNA is TGTGCCAGCAGTTTTTCCCCCAGAATCGCTGAAGCTTTCTTT. It translates to CASSFSPRIAEAFF. V gene TRBV28 combines with J gene TRBJ1-1; D uncertain. V shed 3 bases and J shed 6 bases, with 14 bases lying between them. The germline V gene has CDR1 MDHEN and CDR2 SYDVKM. CDR3 length: 14 amino acids.

This chain uses TRBV25-1 with TRBJ2-1; TRBD2 might be the D (6 bases). Trimming removed 3 bases from V and 9 bases from J, with 15 bases in between. Per the germline V gene, CDR1 is MGHDK and CDR2 is SYGVNS. This CDR3 contains 14 residues. The CDR3 coding sequence is TGTGCCAGCAGTGACGCCTCGGGAGACGTTGAGCAGTTCTTC. As protein: CASSDASGDVEQFF.

This clone came up once. The chain uses TRBV11-2 and TRBJ2-1; 9 positions agree with TRBD2. Per germline, CDR1 SGHAT and CDR2 FQNNGV. Unmatched junction bases numbered 7, after V lost 8 bases and J lost 8 bases. The length of the CDR3 is 13 residues. The CDR3 DNA sequence: TGTGCCAGCCTGGCTAGCGGGAATGATGAGCAGTTCTTC. Protein: CASLASGNDEQFF.

This chain connects TRBV28 to TRBJ2-2, with 7 bases that match TRBD1. CDR3 length: 15 amino acids. Trimming at V came to 6 bases and at J to 7 bases, leaving 11 bases not matched to a gene. Germline V CDR1 and CDR2: MDHEN, SYDVKM. The DNA of the CDR3 is TGTGCCAGCAGCCTTACAGGGGCTCGGGGCGGGGAGCTGTTTTTT. Translated, it gives CASSLTGARGGELFF.

The chain uses TRBV7-2 and TRBJ1-3, with a tentative D call TRBD1 (5 bases). Trimming shortened V by 5 bases and J by 2 bases, and 16 bases separated the two germline ends. The CDR3 spans 16 residues. Per the germline V gene, CDR1 is SGHTA and CDR2 is FQGNSA. CDR3 sequence: CASSQQPGLPGNTIYF. CDR3 nucleotide sequence: TGTGCCAGCAGCCAACAACCGGGACTCCCTGGAAACACCATATATTTT.

The genes are TRBV20-1 and TRBJ1-2; 8 bases fit TRBD1. J lost 4 bases, V lost 3 bases, and 4 bases had no gene match. CDR3 length: 13 residues. Germline lookup yields CDR1 DFQATT and CDR2 SNEGSKA (reference sequence). The CDR3: CSASQGAIYGYTF. The CDR3 coding sequence is TGCAGTGCTAGTCAGGGGGCCATCTATGGCTACACCTTC.

The V and J genes are TRBV21-1 and TRBJ2-2; TRBD1 reflects the table's D call only, with no check against the DNA. TRBV21-1 is deemed a pseudogene. The CDR3 length is 16 residues. The CDR3 sequence is CASSRGQPQGTGELFF. The CDR3 DNA reads as TGTGCCAGCAGCAGGGGGCAGCCTCAGGGCACCGGGGAGCTGTTTTTT.

Only one count was recorded for this clone. The CDR3 sequence is CASNTAGSGANVLTF. The CDR3 nucleotides read TGTGCCAGCAACACGGCGGGTTCTGGGGCCAACGTCCTGACTTTC. The chain links TRBV7-9 to TRBJ2-6; D might be TRBD2 (5 bases). There are 15 residues in the CDR3. Germline assignment: CDR1 SEHNR and CDR2 FQNEAQ (reference sequence). V lost 7 bases to trimming and J lost 1 base, with 11 bases between them.

This chain links TRBV7-9 with TRBJ1-6; TRBD1 aligns across 7 bases. Germline-derived CDR1 and CDR2 are SEHNR and FQNEAQ (reference sequence). This CDR3 has 15 amino acids. Trimming removed 5 bases from V and 4 bases from J; junction bases left unmatched: 5. The CDR3 nucleotides are TGTGCCAGCAGCCGAGTGACAGGGTATAATTCACCCCTCCACTTT. Protein product: CASSRVTGYNSPLHF.

The V gene is TRBV5-1, the J gene TRBJ1-1; D is uncertain. Trimming shortened V by 4 bases and J by 5 bases, and 12 bases separated the two germline ends. The germline V gene encodes CDR1 SGHRS and CDR2 YFSETQ. There are 13 residues in the CDR3. DNA for the CDR3: TGCGCCAGCAGCCTCGTAGTTCCGACTGAAGCTTTCTTT. This encodes CASSLVVPTEAFF. The variable domain in full, completed from reference TRBV5-1 and TRBJ1-1, reads KAGVTQTPRYLIKTRGQQVTLSCSPISGHRSVSWYQQTPGQGLQFLFEYFSETQRNKGNFPGRFSGRQFSNSRSEMNVSTLELGDSALYLCASSLVVPTEAFFGQGTRLTVV.

This chain's CDR3 is CASSPRAEGKRETQYF. The CDR3 bases are TGCGCCAGCAGCCCTCGTGCGGAGGGGAAAAGAGAGACCCAGTACTTC. The V call is TRBV5-1, the J call TRBJ2-5, with D possibly being TRBD2 (6 bases). The germline V gene encodes CDR1 SGHRS and CDR2 YFSETQ. The CDR3 totals 16 residues. V lost 4 bases and J lost 4, with 20 bases in between.

The chain has TRBV19 and TRBJ1-6; D gene unclear. The CDR3 loop spans 13 amino acids. Germline V gene sequence: CDR1 LNHDA, CDR2 SQIVND (reference sequence). V lost 6 bases, J lost 5 bases, and 8 bases lay in between. The CDR3 DNA reads as TGTGCCAGTAGGAATCTAGATAATTCACCCCTCCACTTT. Translation gives CASRNLDNSPLHF.

This clone is a singleton in its sample. The V gene is TRBV5-1, the J gene TRBJ1-1, with TRBD1 matching 8 bases. The CDR3 length is 14 residues. Trimming cost V 3 bases and J 6 bases; bases outside gene matches: 7. Germline V gene lookup returns CDR1 SGHRS and CDR2 YFSETQ. This chain's CDR3 is CASSSGTGPAEAFF. In DNA, the CDR3 is TGCGCCAGCAGCTCCGGGACAGGTCCCGCTGAAGCTTTCTTT. Filled out from reference TRBV5-1 and TRBJ1-1, the complete variable domain reads KAGVTQTPRYLIKTRGQQVTLSCSPISGHRSVSWYQQTPGQGLQFLFEYFSETQRNKGNFPGRFSGRQFSNSRSEMNVSTLELGDSALYLCASSSGTGPAEAFFGQGTRLTVV.

This clone was detected once. The chain couples TRBV6-5 to TRBJ1-4, with TRBD1 matching 8 bases. This CDR3 comprises 15 residues. Trimming took 2 bases from V and 7 from J; bases not matched to a gene: 6. The germline CDR1 and CDR2 sequences are MNHEY and SVGAGI. The CDR3 is CASSYEDRVGEKLFF. As DNA, the CDR3 is TGTGCCAGCAGTTACGAGGACAGGGTGGGTGAAAAACTGTTTTTT.

The chain joins TRBV27 to TRBJ1-2; D gene uncertain. Deletions cut 2 bases from V and 7 bases from J, with 11 bases between. This CDR3 has 13 residues. Germline-derived CDR1 and CDR2 are MNHEY and SMNVEV (reference sequence). CDR3 in DNA: TGTGCCAGCAGTTTAGTTACGGGGTTTGGCTACACCTTC. It encodes CASSLVTGFGYTF.

The rearrangement joins TRBV7-3 to TRBJ2-3; 14 nucleotides match TRBD2. From germline, CDR1 is SGHTA and CDR2 FQGTGA. The CDR3 contains 16 residues. Trimming cost V 5 bases and J 8 bases; bases outside gene matches: 9. The CDR3 DNA sequence: TGTGCCAGCAGCCCTCGGACTAGCGGGGGGACTGGTACGCAGTATTTT. It translates to CASSPRTSGGTGTQYF.

The rearrangement uses TRBV4-1 and TRBJ2-3; 12 bases fit TRBD2. This CDR3 has 17 residues. V lost 5 bases and J lost 6; bases outside the gene matches: 12. Germline CDR1 is MGHRA and CDR2 is YSYEKL. CDR3 region: CASSSRTSGDAGDTQYF. CDR3 sequence (DNA): TGCGCCAGCAGCTCTCGGACTAGCGGGGACGCGGGGGATACGCAGTATTTT.

The chain combines TRBV11-3 with TRBJ2-1; 7 bases agree with TRBD2. In germline, CDR1 is SGHNT, CDR2 YENEEA. Trimming cost V 0 bases and J 9 bases; bases outside gene matches: 2. The CDR3 runs 13 residues. The DNA for the CDR3 is TGTGCCAGCAGCTTAGATCGGGAGGCTGAGCAGTTCTTC. Encoded protein: CASSLDREAEQFF.

The V gene is TRBV18, the J gene TRBJ1-1; D perhaps matches TRBD1 (5 bases). The V and J ends lost 5 bases and 0 bases respectively, with 7 bases between them. The germline gives CDR1 KGHSH, CDR2 LQKENI. The CDR3 runs to 13 residues. The CDR3 here is CASSRGMNTEAFF. The DNA for the CDR3 is TGTGCCAGCTCAAGGGGCATGAACACTGAAGCTTTCTTT.

V is TRBV4-1 and J is TRBJ2-6, with a possible D match to TRBD1 (5 bases). V shed 4 bases and J shed 1 base, with 14 bases lying between them. The CDR3 loop spans 17 amino acids. Germline V gene lookup returns CDR1 MGHRA and CDR2 YSYEKL. The DNA of the CDR3 is TGCGCCAGCAGCCCTGGGGCAGGAGCTTCTGGGGCCAACGTCCTGACTTTC. Translated, it gives CASSPGAGASGANVLTF.

This chain links TRBV5-5 with TRBJ1-5; no reliable D call. This CDR3 region has 16 residues. Per the germline V gene, CDR1 is SGHKS and CDR2 is YYEKEE (reference sequence). V lost 0 bases, J lost 0 bases, and 10 bases lay in between. CDR3 nucleotide sequence: TGTGCCAGCAGCTTGGTCCCAGAACATAGCAATCAGCCCCAGCATTTT. Translated: CASSLVPEHSNQPQHF. Using reference TRBV5-5 and TRBJ1-5 for the parts outside the CDR3, the full variable domain is DAGVTQSPTHLIKTRGQQVTLRCSPISGHKSVSWYQQVLGQGPQFIFQYYEKEERGRGNFPDRFSARQFPNYSSELNVNALLLGDSALYLCASSLVPEHSNQPQHFGDGTRLSIL.